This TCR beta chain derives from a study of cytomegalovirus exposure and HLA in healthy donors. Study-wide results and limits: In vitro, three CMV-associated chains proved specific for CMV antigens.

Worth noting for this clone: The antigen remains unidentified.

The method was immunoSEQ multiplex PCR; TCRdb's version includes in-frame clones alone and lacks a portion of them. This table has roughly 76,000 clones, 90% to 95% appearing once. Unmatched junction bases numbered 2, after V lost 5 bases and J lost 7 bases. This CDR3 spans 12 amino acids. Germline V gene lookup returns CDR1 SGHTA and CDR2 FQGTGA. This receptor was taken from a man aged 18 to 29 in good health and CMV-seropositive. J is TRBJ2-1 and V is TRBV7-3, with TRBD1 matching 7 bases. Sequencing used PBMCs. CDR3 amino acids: CASSLTGNEQFF. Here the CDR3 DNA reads TGTGCCAGCAGCCTGACAGGGAATGAGCAGTTCTTC.